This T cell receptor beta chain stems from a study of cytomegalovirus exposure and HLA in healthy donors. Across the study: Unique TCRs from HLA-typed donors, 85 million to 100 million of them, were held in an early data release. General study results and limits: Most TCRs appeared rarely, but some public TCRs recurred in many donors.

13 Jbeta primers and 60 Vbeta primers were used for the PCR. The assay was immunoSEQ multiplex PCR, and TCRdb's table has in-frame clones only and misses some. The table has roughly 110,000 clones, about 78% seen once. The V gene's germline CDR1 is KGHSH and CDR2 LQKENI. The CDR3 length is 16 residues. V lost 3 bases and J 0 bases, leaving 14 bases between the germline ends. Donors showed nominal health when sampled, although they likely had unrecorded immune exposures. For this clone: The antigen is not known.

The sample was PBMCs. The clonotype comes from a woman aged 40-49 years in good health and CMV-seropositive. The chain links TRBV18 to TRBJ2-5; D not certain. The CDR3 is CASSPFLGEYQETQYF. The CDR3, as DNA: TGTGCCAGCTCACCGTTTCTTGGAGAGTACCAAGAGACCCAGTACTTC. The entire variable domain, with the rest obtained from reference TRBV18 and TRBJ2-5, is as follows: NAGVMQNPRHLVRRRGQEARLRCSPMKGHSHVYWYRQLPEEGLKFMVYLQKENIIDESGMPKERFSAEFPKEGPSILRIQQVVRGDSAAYFCASSPFLGEYQETQYFGPGTRLLVL.